One sample yielded the 7 T cell receptor beta chains listed below, sequenced in a study of blood T cell repertoires in COVID-19. Assay used: immunoSEQ multiplex PCR; TCRdb lists only in-frame clones, some missing. The sample records roughly 250,000 clones, 88% being singletons. Sequencing was performed on PBMCs or T cells enriched from blood (not recorded which). The origin of the receptors is a woman between 40 and 55 years old with acute COVID-19.

This CDR3 reads CASKGLAGVDYNEQFF. DNA for the CDR3: TGTGCCAGCAAAGGACTAGCGGGAGTGGACTACAATGAGCAGTTCTTC. The rearrangement uses TRBV7-8 and TRBJ2-1; TRBD2 matches 13 bases. V shed 7 bases, J shed 3 bases, and the junction held 6 bases outside the gene matches. The CDR3 runs to 16 residues. Germline V gene sequence: CDR1 SGHVS, CDR2 FQNEAQ.

The chain uses TRBV5-1 and TRBJ1-3; possibly TRBD1 for D (5 bases). Germline CDR1 and CDR2: SGHRS and YFSETQ. This CDR3 is 13 amino acids long. V lost 0 bases and J 4 bases, leaving 5 bases between the germline ends. The CDR3 here is CASSLAGGNTIYF. CDR3 in DNA: TGCGCCAGCAGCTTGGCAGGGGGAAACACCATATATTTT.

The rearrangement uses TRBV6-1 and TRBJ2-5, with D tentatively TRBD2 (6 bases). Germline V lookup: CDR1 MNHNS, CDR2 SASEGT. The length of the CDR3 is 15 residues. The V end was cut by 1 base, the J end by 5 bases, with 14 bases between. DNA of the CDR3: TGTGCCAGCAGTGAAGTGGGGGGAGAATGGGAGACCCAGTACTTC. Its translation is CASSEVGGEWETQYF.

This rearrangement joins TRBV19 to TRBJ1-1; the match to TRBD1 covers 7 bases. CDR1 is LNHDA, CDR2 SQIVND, per germline (reference sequence). J was trimmed by 4 bases and V by 3 bases; bases with no gene match: 20. This CDR3 region has 19 residues. CDR3 bases: TGTGCCAGTAGTATGACGATCGTCCGGACAGGCCTCTTAGTCACTGAAGCTTTCTTT. This sequence encodes CASSMTIVRTGLLVTEAFF. Full variable domain (rest looked up from reference TRBV19 and TRBJ1-1): DGGITQSPKYLFRKEGQNVTLSCEQNLNHDAMYWYRQDPGQGLRLIYYSQIVNDFQKGDIAEGYSVSREKKESFPLTVTSAQKNPTAFYLCASSMTIVRTGLLVTEAFFGQGTRLTVV.

The chain uses TRBV24-1 and TRBJ1-1; the D gene is possibly TRBD1 (5 bases). Germline V gene sequence: CDR1 KGHDR, CDR2 SFDVKD. Trimming shortened V by 5 bases and J by 2 bases, and 14 bases separated the two germline ends. There are 15 residues in the CDR3. In DNA, the CDR3 is TGTGCCACCAGTGGCTCGGGGGGATATAACACTGAAGCTTTCTTT. Translating it yields CATSGSGGYNTEAFF.

This sequence joins TRBV14 and TRBJ2-1, with 9 bases matching TRBD2. The CDR3 has 15 amino acids. Germline CDR1 is SGHDN and CDR2 is FVKESK. The ends lost 5 bases at V and 4 bases at J; junction bases unmatched: 6. The CDR3 is CASSTGLAAYNEQFF. CDR3 nucleotides: TGTGCCAGCAGCACGGGACTAGCAGCTTACAATGAGCAGTTCTTC.

V gene TRBV24-1 combines with J gene TRBJ2-1; D possibly corresponds to TRBD2 (5 bases). The CDR3 has 12 residues. Trimming took off 6 bases at V and 8 bases at J, with 10 bases between the two ends. In germline, CDR1 is KGHDR, CDR2 SFDVKD. As DNA, the CDR3 is TGTGCCACCAGTTTTGGGAGCTATGAGCAGTTCTTC. This sequence encodes CATSFGSYEQFF.